These 20 T cell receptor beta chains originate from one sample sequenced in a study of shared clonotypes between healthy human individuals. Here immunoSEQ multiplex PCR was the method, and the copy in TCRdb shows in-frame clones only, minus some. The sample contains over 2 million clones, 85% to 95% of which appear only once. The specimen was naive CD4+ T cells sorted from blood. The subset was: CD45RA+ positively selected. These receptors were obtained from a young man in good health.

The chain links TRBV5-1 to TRBJ1-2; no clear D. The V gene lost 0 bases and the J gene lost 5 bases, with 20 bases spanning the gap. The CDR3 covers 17 residues. The germline V gene has CDR1 SGHRS and CDR2 YFSETQ. The CDR3 nucleotides are TGCGCCAGCAGCTTGGGGGGTCTTTTGAGTACCGTTTATGGCTACACCTTC. Translating gives CASSLGGLLSTVYGYTF. Based on the CDR3 plus reference TRBV5-1 and TRBJ1-2, the full variable domain is KAGVTQTPRYLIKTRGQQVTLSCSPISGHRSVSWYQQTPGQGLQFLFEYFSETQRNKGNFPGRFSGRQFSNSRSEMNVSTLELGDSALYLCASSLGGLLSTVYGYTFGSGTRLTVV.

V and J are TRBV15 and TRBJ2-1; no clear D. The CDR3 loop spans 16 amino acids. The germline V gene has CDR1 LNHNV and CDR2 YYDKDF (reference sequence). With 0 bases removed from V and 0 bases from J, the gap between germline ends came to 9 bases. Written as DNA, the CDR3 is TGTGCCACCAGCAGAGATCCCGGAAGCTCCTACAATGAGCAGTTCTTC. This sequence encodes CATSRDPGSSYNEQFF.

The rearrangement uses TRBV11-2 and TRBJ1-3, with D unclear. The germline V and J ends were trimmed by 0 bases and 0 bases, with 9 bases remaining between them. This CDR3 has 16 residues. Germline CDR1 is SGHAT and CDR2 is FQNNGV. CDR3 nucleotides: TGTGCCAGCAGCTTAGATCGGGCCTTCTCTGGAAACACCATATATTTT. It is translated as CASSLDRAFSGNTIYF.

This rearrangement joins TRBV19 to TRBJ2-7, with a possible D match to TRBD2 (5 bases). Germline CDR1 LNHDA, CDR2 SQIVND (reference sequence). Trimming removed 4 bases at V and 2 bases at J, with 12 bases between. The length of the CDR3 is 14 residues. Here the CDR3 DNA reads TGTGCCAGTAGTAGCCGCGAGGGAACCTACGAGCAGTACTTC. It translates to CASSSREGTYEQYF.

As regards this clone: A much bigger clone sits one base away, suggesting this may be a read error. V and J are TRBV7-8 and TRBJ1-5; 9 bases are a match to TRBD1. The V and J ends lost 4 bases and 2 bases, in that order; junction bases with no gene match: 3. Germline assignment: CDR1 SGHVS and CDR2 FQNEAQ. This CDR3 has 15 residues. DNA of the CDR3: TGTGCCAGCAGCTCACAGGGGGCGGGCAATCAGCCCCAGCATTTT. This translates into CASSSQGAGNQPQHF.

This clone has ten or more counts. V and J are TRBV7-9 and TRBJ1-5; 8 nucleotides line up with TRBD1. The V gene's germline CDR1 is SEHNR and CDR2 FQNEAQ (reference sequence). After removal of 6 bases from V and 5 bases from J, the junction contained 9 bases not matched to a gene. This CDR3 has 15 amino acids. The CDR3 sequence: CASSKGAGGYQPQHF. The CDR3 DNA follows: TGTGCCAGCAGTAAAGGAGCAGGGGGCTATCAGCCCCAGCATTTT.

The genes are TRBV6-6 and TRBJ1-2; possibly TRBD1 for D (5 bases). V dropped 5 bases and J dropped 14 bases, with 24 bases sitting between them. This CDR3 comprises 14 residues. Germline assignment: CDR1 MNHNY and CDR2 SVGAGI (reference sequence). The CDR3 coding sequence is TGTGCCAGCAGTGTTGACACCACGGGGGGTAGGTGGACCTTC. It translates to CASSVDTTGGRWTF.

To note about this clone: This sequence may be a read error, since a much larger clone differs from it by one base. The chain is built from TRBV7-3 and TRBJ1-1; 8 bases fit TRBD1. The CDR3 spans 13 residues. J lost 7 bases, V lost 6 bases, and 7 bases had no gene match. In germline, CDR1 is SGHTA, CDR2 FQGTGA. CDR3 sequence reads: CASRTRDRFEAFF. The CDR3 bases are TGTGCCAGCAGGACCAGGGACAGGTTTGAAGCTTTCTTT.

On this clone: The same CDR3 arises from other DNA sequences in this sample as well. This chain links TRBV5-1 with TRBJ1-3; no clear D gene. From germline, CDR1 is SGHRS and CDR2 YFSETQ. The CDR3 is made up of 14 amino acids. Trimming stripped 0 bases from V and 1 base from J, with 5 bases between. The CDR3 sequence is CASSLESSGNTIYF. DNA for the CDR3: TGCGCCAGCAGCTTGGAATCATCTGGAAACACCATATATTTT.

The chain is built from TRBV10-1 and TRBJ2-1, with TRBD2 matching 10 bases. This CDR3 region has 15 residues. V gave up 6 bases and J gave up 1 base; unmatched junction bases: 3. The V gene's germline CDR1 is WNHNN and CDR2 SYGVQD (reference sequence). The CDR3 sequence is CASSELAGSYNEQFF. The CDR3 DNA follows: TGCGCCAGCAGCGAACTAGCGGGGTCCTACAATGAGCAGTTCTTC.

The chain uses TRBV6-5 and TRBJ2-5; perhaps TRBD2 as D (5 bases). V lost 10 bases and J 0 bases, leaving 9 bases between the germline ends. Germline lookup yields CDR1 MNHEY and CDR2 SVGAGI. The CDR3 contains 12 residues. The CDR3 protein is CATRGYQETQYF. The CDR3 bases are TGTGCCACCCGAGGGTACCAAGAGACCCAGTACTTC.

This clone was seen only once. This specimen includes other DNA sequences encoding the same CDR3. The V call is TRBV6-5, the J call TRBJ1-2; 10 bases match TRBD1. This CDR3 is built from 15 residues. Germline lookup yields CDR1 MNHEY and CDR2 SVGAGI. With 4 bases clipped from V and 3 bases from J, the junction kept 5 bases outside the gene matches. The CDR3 DNA reads TGTGCCAGCAGTTCGCATGGGACAGGGGACTATGGCTACACCTTC. Translating it yields CASSSHGTGDYGYTF.

The chain recombines TRBV2 with TRBJ2-7; 7 bases match TRBD1. With V trimmed by 6 bases and J by 2 bases, 10 bases remained unmatched. This CDR3 has 15 residues. The germline V gene encodes CDR1 SNHLY and CDR2 FYNNEI. The CDR3, as DNA: TGTGCCAGCAGGAGACAGGGTTCCCAGCCCTACGAGCAGTACTTC. This encodes CASRRQGSQPYEQYF.

The chain links TRBV5-6 to TRBJ1-4, with TRBD1 identical over 7 bases. The germline CDR1 and CDR2 sequences are SGHDT and YYEEEE. The V gene end was trimmed by 6 bases and the J gene end by 7 bases; junction bases not matched to a gene: 9. This CDR3 is built from 14 residues. CDR3 protein: CASTYRQGREKLFF. For the CDR3, the DNA is TGTGCCAGCACTTACAGACAGGGACGTGAAAAACTGTTTTTT. Looking up the rest from reference TRBV5-6 and TRBJ1-4 gives the full variable domain: DAGVTQSPTHLIKTRGQQVTLRCSPKSGHDTVSWYQQALGQGPQFIFQYYEEEERQRGNFPDRFSGHQFPNYSSELNVNALLLGDSALYLCASTYRQGREKLFFGSGTQLSVL.

The genes are TRBV5-6 and TRBJ1-5; TRBD1 aligns across 8 bases. Germline V CDR1 and CDR2: SGHDT, YYEEEE. Losses at the gene ends were 3 bases for V and 2 bases for J; bases not matched to a gene: 7. This CDR3 comprises 16 residues. The CDR3 DNA reads TGTGCCAGCAGCTCGATATCACAGGGGGGCAATCAGCCCCAGCATTTT. This codes for CASSSISQGGNQPQHF.

This chain uses TRBV7-9 with TRBJ2-7; weak D call: TRBD2 (5 bases). V was trimmed by 5 bases and J by 7 bases, leaving 12 bases between them. Looked up from germline, CDR1 is SEHNR and CDR2 is FQNEAQ (reference sequence). The CDR3 contains 12 residues. The DNA of the CDR3 is TGTGCCAGCAGCCCCTCTTCGGGGGAGCAGTACTTC. It encodes CASSPSSGEQYF.

About this clone itself: In the same sample, other DNA sequences code for this CDR3. V usage is TRBV11-2 and J usage is TRBJ2-5; possibly TRBD1 for D (5 bases). The CDR3 extends over 12 amino acids. CDR1 is SGHAT and CDR2 is FQNNGV in the germline V gene. Between the trimmed V and J ends, which lost 1 base and 5 bases, there was a span of 5 bases. CDR3 residues: CASSLAGETQYF. In DNA form, the CDR3 reads TGTGCCAGCAGCTTAGCAGGGGAGACCCAGTACTTC.

CDR3 residues: CSVAKGTGVGYGYTF. CDR3 bases: TGCAGCGTTGCCAAAGGGACAGGGGTGGGCTATGGCTACACCTTC. The gene calls are TRBV29-1 and TRBJ1-2; 10 bases agree with TRBD1. The germline CDR1 and CDR2 sequences are SQVTM and ANQGSEA. The CDR3 runs to 15 residues. V was pared by 4 bases and J by 4 bases, with 9 bases of the junction left unmatched.

The genes are TRBV18 and TRBJ2-7; 9 bases line up with TRBD1. Germline trimming cut 6 bases from V and 1 base from J; bases unmatched to any gene: 4. CDR1 is KGHSH, CDR2 LQKENI, per germline. The CDR3 covers 14 residues. CDR3: CASSGQGTSYEQYF. The DNA of the CDR3 is TGTGCCAGCTCTGGACAGGGGACGTCCTACGAGCAGTACTTC.

Of note for this clone: The sample contains more than one DNA sequence encoding this CDR3. The CDR3 loop reads CASNQGYEQYF. As DNA, the CDR3 is TGTGCCAGCAATCAGGGTTACGAGCAGTACTTC. The chain uses TRBV6-5 and TRBJ2-7; TRBD1 might be the D (5 bases). V lost 7 bases to trimming and J lost 4 bases, with 8 bases between them. CDR3 length: 11 amino acids. Germline lookup yields CDR1 MNHEY and CDR2 SVGAGI.